A single sample is the source of the 21 T cell receptor beta chains below, sequenced in a study of OX40 agonist ivuxolimab in advanced cancers. Profiled with immunoSEQ multiplex PCR; TCRdb holds only in-frame clones, not every one. Among some 22,000 clones listed, over 70% were seen once. Sequencing was performed on CD4+ or CD8+ T cells sorted from blood, taken in a trial of the OX40 agonist ivuxolimab. These receptors came from an adult with an advanced solid tumor such as melanoma, head and neck, liver or kidney cancer.

This chain links TRBV7-2 with TRBJ2-7; D not resolved. Germline V gene data show CDR1 as SGHTA and CDR2 as FQGNSA. V lost 4 bases to trimming and J lost 4 bases, with 14 bases between them. The CDR3 runs 14 residues. The CDR3 region has the DNA TGTGCCAGCAGCTCTCGCGCTCCACCGTACGAGCAGTACTTC. As protein: CASSSRAPPYEQYF. Filled out from reference TRBV7-2 and TRBJ2-7, the complete variable domain reads GAGVSQSPSNKVTEKGKDVELRCDPISGHTALYWYRQSLGQGLEFLIYFQGNSAPDKSGLPSDRFSAERTGGSVSTLTIQRTQQEDSAVYLCASSSRAPPYEQYFGPGTRLTVT.

This clone was detected only once. The rearrangement joins TRBV6-5 to TRBJ1-2, with unresolved D. V was cut by 7 bases and J by 2 bases, with 8 bases left in between. CDR3 length equals 12 residues. Germline loops: CDR1 MNHEY, CDR2 SVGAGI. CDR3 nucleotides: TGTGCCAGCAAAGGACTGAACTATGGCTACACCTTC. Amino acids: CASKGLNYGYTF.

The rearrangement uses TRBV28 and TRBJ1-1; D gene ambiguous. V was cut by 6 bases and J by 6 bases, with 20 bases left in between. The CDR3 has 15 residues. Germline V gene sequence: CDR1 MDHEN, CDR2 SYDVKM. This CDR3 is CASSRSSSPGSEAFF. CDR3 DNA: TGTGCCAGCAGCCGCTCGTCTTCTCCGGGCTCTGAAGCTTTCTTT. Looking up the rest from reference TRBV28 and TRBJ1-1 gives the full variable domain: DVKVTQSSRYLVKRTGEKVFLECVQDMDHENMFWYRQDPGLGLRLIYFSYDVKMKEKGDIPEGYSVSREKKERFSLILESASTNQTSMYLCASSRSSSPGSEAFFGQGTRLTVV.

The gene calls are TRBV11-3 and TRBJ1-1, with D unresolved. Germline V gene data show CDR1 as SGHNT and CDR2 as YENEEA. V gave up 5 bases and J gave up 2 bases, with 9 bases separating them. This CDR3 has 13 amino acids. The CDR3 region has the DNA TGTGCCAGCAGCCCCGACACCAACACTGAAGCTTTCTTT. Encoded protein: CASSPDTNTEAFF.

The J gene is TRBJ1-3, the V gene TRBV6-5; D is undetermined. This CDR3 has 15 residues. Trimming shortened V by 0 bases and J by 2 bases, and 8 bases separated the two germline ends. Germline lookup yields CDR1 MNHEY and CDR2 SVGAGI. The CDR3 nucleotides are TGTGCCAGCAGTTACTCATGGGATCCTGGAAACACCATATATTTT. It encodes CASSYSWDPGNTIYF.

This clone appeared a single time. The chain combines TRBV6-6 with TRBJ2-3; 11 bases match TRBD2. CDR3 length equals 16 residues. The V gene's germline CDR1 is MNHNY and CDR2 SVGAGI (reference sequence). V gave up 10 bases and J gave up 1 base; unmatched junction bases: 10. CDR3: CATLTGTSGRTDTQYF. CDR3 nucleotide sequence: TGTGCCACCCTTACCGGGACTAGCGGACGCACAGATACGCAGTATTTT.

In its sample, this clone was seen once. The gene calls are TRBV6-5 and TRBJ1-6; 7 bases match TRBD1. The CDR3 extends over 14 amino acids. The J segment lost 7 bases and the V segment lost 6 bases, leaving 6 bases of the junction unmatched. Germline CDR1 MNHEY, CDR2 SVGAGI. The CDR3 loop is CASSRDSTNSPLHF. The CDR3 DNA follows: TGTGCCAGCAGCCGGGACAGTACGAATTCACCCCTCCACTTT.

CDR3 sequence: CASSSRRGDTGELFF. CDR3 nucleotides: TGTGCCAGCAGCTCAAGGCGGGGGGACACCGGGGAGCTGTTTTTT. The chain is built from TRBV7-6 and TRBJ2-2; TRBD2 aligns across 8 bases. V lost 4 bases to trimming and J lost 3 bases; unmatched junction nucleotides: 4. Germline CDR1 reads SGHVS; CDR2 reads FNYEAQ. CDR3 length equals 15 residues.

The chain has TRBV11-1 and TRBJ2-3; 13 bases fit TRBD2. The CDR3 totals 16 residues. Germline V gives CDR1 SGHAT, CDR2 FQDESV (reference sequence). V gave up 6 bases and J gave up 2 bases; unmatched junction bases: 5. CDR3 region: CASSQGTSGVTDTQYF. CDR3 nucleotides: TGTGCCAGCAGTCAAGGGACTAGCGGGGTCACAGATACGCAGTATTTT.

The V call is TRBV25-1, the J call TRBJ2-2; 9 bases line up with TRBD1. The germline CDR1 and CDR2 sequences are MGHDK and SYGVNS. Trimming cost V 4 bases and J 6 bases; bases outside gene matches: 3. The CDR3 is made up of 14 amino acids. The CDR3 reads CASSGTGGSGELFF. The CDR3 nucleotides are TGTGCCAGCAGTGGCACAGGGGGCTCCGGGGAGCTGTTTTTT.

The chain carries TRBV20-1 and TRBJ2-7, with D unresolved. V lost 6 bases and J 7 bases, leaving 4 bases between the germline ends. This CDR3 has 8 amino acids. CDR1 is DFQATT, CDR2 SNEGSKA, per germline (reference sequence). The CDR3 is CSAGEQYF. The CDR3, as DNA: TGCAGTGCGGGGGAGCAGTACTTC.

The J gene is TRBJ1-1, the V gene TRBV18; TRBD1 is a possible D gene (6 bases). The CDR3 runs 14 residues. V was cut by 1 base and J by 6 bases, with 12 bases left in between. Germline loops: CDR1 KGHSH, CDR2 LQKENI. This CDR3 is CASSPRDRWAEAFF. The CDR3 DNA follows: TGTGCCAGCTCACCACGAGACAGGTGGGCTGAAGCTTTCTTT.

The V and J genes are TRBV11-2 and TRBJ2-2, with 11 nucleotides matching TRBD2. V trimming: 4 bases; J trimming: 0 bases; junction bases outside the gene matches: 4. The CDR3 contains 17 residues. Looked up from germline, CDR1 is SGHAT and CDR2 is FQNNGV. CDR3 nucleotides: TGTGCCAGCAGCTACACTAGCGGGGGAGCGAACACCGGGGAGCTGTTTTTT. Protein: CASSYTSGGANTGELFF.

The rearrangement joins TRBV7-6 to TRBJ2-5, with 7 bases aligning to TRBD2. Germline CDR1 reads SGHVS; CDR2 reads FNYEAQ. This CDR3 contains 15 residues. The V and J ends lost 4 bases and 5 bases, in that order; junction bases with no gene match: 10. CDR3 residues: CASSSRAGLGETQYF. DNA for the CDR3: TGTGCCAGCAGCTCACGAGCGGGGCTAGGGGAGACCCAGTACTTC.

This clone was picked up one time. J is TRBJ2-7 and V is TRBV28; possibly TRBD2 for D (6 bases). The CDR3 contains 13 residues. CDR1 is MDHEN, CDR2 SYDVKM, per germline. V dropped 6 bases and J dropped 4 bases, with 13 bases sitting between them. The CDR3 reads CASSTPLAYEQYF. CDR3 DNA: TGTGCCAGCAGCACACCGCTAGCGTACGAGCAGTACTTC. The variable domain in full, completed from reference TRBV28 and TRBJ2-7, reads DVKVTQSSRYLVKRTGEKVFLECVQDMDHENMFWYRQDPGLGLRLIYFSYDVKMKEKGDIPEGYSVSREKKERFSLILESASTNQTSMYLCASSTPLAYEQYFGPGTRLTVT.

The chain combines TRBV2 with TRBJ2-6, with D unresolved. The CDR3 has 14 residues. The V and J ends lost 6 bases and 0 bases respectively, with 6 bases between them. In germline, CDR1 is SNHLY, CDR2 FYNNEI. For the CDR3, the DNA is TGTGCCAGCAGGACTTTCTCTGGGGCCAACGTCCTGACTTTC. Its translation is CASRTFSGANVLTF.

The chain recombines TRBV30 with TRBJ2-5, with 8 bases matching TRBD2. The germline gives CDR1 GTSNPN, CDR2 SVGIG (reference sequence). CDR3 length: 15 amino acids. J lost 2 bases, V lost 4 bases, and 9 bases had no gene match. The CDR3 spells CAWTRGGRNQETQYF. For the CDR3, the DNA is TGTGCCTGGACGCGCGGCGGGAGGAATCAAGAGACCCAGTACTTC. Based on the CDR3 plus reference TRBV30 and TRBJ2-5, the full variable domain is SQTIHQWPATLVQPVGSPLSLECTVEGTSNPNLYWYRQAAGRGLQLLFYSVGIGQISSEVPQNLSASRPQDRQFILSSKKLLLSDSGFYLCAWTRGGRNQETQYFGPGTRLLVL.

V usage is TRBV5-1 and J usage is TRBJ2-5; 7 bases line up with TRBD1. Germline CDR1 SGHRS, CDR2 YFSETQ. V lost 6 bases, J lost 5 bases, and 13 bases stayed unmatched. The CDR3 has 15 amino acids. The CDR3 spells CASTLWVQGSETQYF. The DNA for the CDR3 is TGCGCCAGCACTTTGTGGGTACAGGGGTCGGAGACCCAGTACTTC.

CDR3 loop: CASSTSSGRGNEQFF. The CDR3 coding sequence is TGTGCCAGCAGCACTTCTAGCGGGAGAGGTAATGAGCAGTTCTTC. V is TRBV9 and J is TRBJ2-1; 10 positions agree with TRBD2. CDR1 and CDR2 from the germline V gene are SGDLS and YYNGEE. The CDR3 totals 15 residues. Losses at the gene ends were 4 bases for V and 7 bases for J; bases not matched to a gene: 8.

V is TRBV7-2 and J is TRBJ2-2; 7 bases are a match to TRBD2. Germline CDR1 SGHTA, CDR2 FQGNSA. CDR3 length: 15 amino acids. J gave up 6 bases and V 5 bases, and 9 bases lay outside the gene matches. CDR3 DNA sequence: TGTGCCAGCAGCCGCCGACTAGCAATTTCCGGGGAGCTGTTTTTT. Protein sequence: CASSRRLAISGELFF.

The rearrangement links TRBV28 to TRBJ2-7; the D gene is possibly TRBD1 (5 bases). Looked up from germline, CDR1 is MDHEN and CDR2 is SYDVKM. This CDR3 is built from 14 residues. Trimming pared 6 bases from V and 2 bases from J, leaving 14 bases between. The CDR3 DNA reads as TGTGCCAGCAGCCCCGCGACAGTTACCTACGAGCAGTACTTC. Translating it yields CASSPATVTYEQYF. Based on the CDR3 plus reference TRBV28 and TRBJ2-7, the full variable domain is DVKVTQSSRYLVKRTGEKVFLECVQDMDHENMFWYRQDPGLGLRLIYFSYDVKMKEKGDIPEGYSVSREKKERFSLILESASTNQTSMYLCASSPATVTYEQYFGPGTRLTVT.